These 17 T cell receptor beta chains came from one sample sequenced in a study of beta chain features in type 1 diabetes. Their specific antigens are unknown. As every portion of the isolated RNA was reverse transcribed, the sequencing read expressed TCRB transcripts. Clones were sequenced by immunoSEQ multiplex PCR, and TCRdb holds only the in-frame ones, with some missing. This repertoire shows around 300,000 clones, 15% found once; its top ten account for approximately 0.015%. Findings and caveats of the study: TCRB CDR3s were moderately but significantly shorter in Type 1 diabetes patients in all four CD4+ subsets.

Sequencing input: naive CD4+ T cells from blood. The receptors were sampled from a man younger than 30 with type 1 diabetes.

The genes are TRBV27 and TRBJ2-7, with D unclear. The CDR3 extends over 14 amino acids. CDR1 MNHEY and CDR2 SMNVEV come from the germline V gene (reference sequence). V shed 8 bases and J shed 4 bases, with 18 bases lying between them. CDR3 loop: CASQSSASPYEQYF. In DNA, the CDR3 is TGTGCCAGCCAGTCCTCGGCTAGTCCATACGAGCAGTACTTC.

This sequence joins TRBV6-5 and TRBJ1-2, with a weak D call TRBD1 (6 bases). CDR1 MNHEY and CDR2 SVGAGI come from the germline V gene. V was shortened by 6 bases and J by 5 bases, with 10 bases between the two germline ends. The CDR3 runs to 12 residues. This CDR3 is CASRGARYGYTF. In nucleotides, the CDR3 is TGTGCCAGCAGGGGGGCGAGATATGGCTACACCTTC.

The chain has TRBV29-1 and TRBJ2-1, with 9 bases lining up with TRBD2. Germline V gives CDR1 SQVTM, CDR2 ANQGSEA. The CDR3 runs to 12 residues. CDR3 nucleotide sequence: TGCAGTGCCCGCGGGGGGGCCTATGAGCAGTTCTTC. This sequence encodes CSARGGAYEQFF.

About this clone: One end of the junction is discordant with germline, which a read error may explain. CDR3 loop: CATSRGGTGNTEVFF. CDR3 in DNA: TGTGCCACCAGCAGAGGCGGGACAGGGAACACTGAAGTTTTCTTT. This chain joins TRBV15 and TRBJ1-1, with 9 bases aligning to TRBD1. CDR1 LNHNV and CDR2 YYDKDF come from the germline V gene (reference sequence). CDR3 length equals 15 residues.

The sample holds a few counts of this clone. The chain combines TRBV7-2 with TRBJ2-7; weak D call: TRBD1 (6 bases). CDR1 and CDR2 (germline): SGHTA, FQGNSA. V was pared by 5 bases and J by 2 bases, with 10 bases between. The CDR3 is made up of 13 amino acids. CDR3 sequence (DNA): TGTGCCAGCAGCACAGGGATGACCTACGAGCAGTACTTC. Translation: CASSTGMTYEQYF.

Only a few counts were recorded for this clone. The gene calls are TRBV7-9 and TRBJ2-7; D remains unclear. The germline CDR1 and CDR2 sequences are SEHNR and FQNEAQ (reference sequence). Trimming took 2 bases from V and 2 from J, leaving 10 bases between them. This CDR3 has 14 residues. The DNA of the CDR3 is TGTGCCAGCAGCTTAAACAACAGTCCCTACGAGCAGTACTTC. Encoded protein: CASSLNNSPYEQYF.

This CDR3 is CASSLAGGETPGNTIYF. The CDR3 DNA sequence: TGTGCCAGCAGCTTAGCGGGGGGGGAGACACCTGGAAACACCATATATTTT. The J gene is TRBJ1-3, the V gene TRBV7-2, with D maybe TRBD1 (5 bases). Germline assignment: CDR1 SGHTA and CDR2 FQGNSA. The CDR3 has 17 amino acids. Trimming pared 0 bases from V and 2 bases from J, leaving 14 bases between.

The rearrangement links TRBV18 to TRBJ1-2; 8 bases align to TRBD1. After removal of 3 bases from V and 0 bases from J, the junction contained 6 bases not matched to a gene. Per the germline V gene, CDR1 is KGHSH and CDR2 is LQKENI. This CDR3 is built from 16 residues. CDR3: CASSPGTGSANYGYTF. As DNA, the CDR3 is TGTGCCAGCTCACCTGGGACAGGTTCCGCTAACTATGGCTACACCTTC. Together with reference TRBV18 and TRBJ1-2, the CDR3 gives the full variable domain: NAGVMQNPRHLVRRRGQEARLRCSPMKGHSHVYWYRQLPEEGLKFMVYLQKENIIDESGMPKERFSAEFPKEGPSILRIQQVVRGDSAAYFCASSPGTGSANYGYTFGSGTRLTVV.

The chain joins TRBV30 to TRBJ2-3; 9 bases agree with TRBD2. The CDR3 runs 11 residues. The germline gives CDR1 GTSNPN, CDR2 SVGIG (reference sequence). CDR3 in amino acids: CGLAGTDTQYF. CDR3 sequence (DNA): TGTGGCCTAGCGGGAACAGATACGCAGTATTTT.

The chain has TRBV7-2 and TRBJ1-4, with TRBD1 as a possible D gene (5 bases). Deletions cut 3 bases from V and 5 bases from J, with 10 bases between. Germline-derived CDR1 and CDR2 are SGHTA and FQGNSA. This CDR3 region has 14 residues. CDR3 DNA sequence: TGTGCCAGCAGCTTTACAGGAAGAAATGAAAAACTGTTTTTT. Translation: CASSFTGRNEKLFF. Looking up the rest from reference TRBV7-2 and TRBJ1-4 gives the full variable domain: GAGVSQSPSNKVTEKGKDVELRCDPISGHTALYWYRQSLGQGLEFLIYFQGNSAPDKSGLPSDRFSAERTGGSVSTLTIQRTQQEDSAVYLCASSFTGRNEKLFFGSGTQLSVL.

This clone was recorded a few times. J is TRBJ2-3 and V is TRBV13; D is unclear. CDR3 length equals 14 residues. Germline assignment: CDR1 PRHDT and CDR2 FYEKMQ (reference sequence). Trimming left V 5 bases short and J 0 bases short, with 9 bases between. CDR3 amino acids: CASSPMTSTDTQYF. CDR3 DNA sequence: TGTGCCAGCAGCCCGATGACTAGCACAGATACGCAGTATTTT.

This clone has a handful of counts. The rearrangement links TRBV28 to TRBJ1-1; D is perhaps TRBD1 (6 bases). Germline CDR1 is MDHEN and CDR2 is SYDVKM. V lost 5 bases to trimming and J lost 1 base, with 20 bases between them. CDR3 length: 17 amino acids. The CDR3 bases are TGTGCCAGCAGTGCCGTAAACCGCAGGGGACGGAACACTGAAGCTTTCTTT. Residues: CASSAVNRRGRNTEAFF.

This clone has only a few counts. The chain employs TRBV9 and TRBJ1-6; possible D gene TRBD1, 5 bases. The CDR3 loop spans 15 amino acids. Per germline, CDR1 SGDLS and CDR2 YYNGEE. Trimming left V 3 bases short and J 9 bases short, with 16 bases between. DNA of the CDR3: TGTGCCAGCAGCGGACGAGAAGGGGATGCTTCACCCCTCCACTTT. Its protein product is CASSGREGDASPLHF.

V and J are TRBV5-4 and TRBJ1-6, with D possibly matching TRBD1 (5 bases). Looked up from germline, CDR1 is SGHNT and CDR2 is YYREEE (reference sequence). The CDR3 extends over 15 amino acids. Trimming took 0 bases from V and 10 from J, leaving 14 bases between them. The CDR3 reads CASSLDSGTGSPLHF. CDR3 in DNA: TGTGCCAGCAGCTTGGATTCGGGGACTGGATCACCCCTCCACTTT.

This chain joins TRBV7-2 and TRBJ2-7, with D possibly matching TRBD1 (5 bases). The CDR3 has 14 residues. V was shortened by 1 base and J by 5 bases, with 12 bases between the two germline ends. CDR1 is SGHTA, CDR2 FQGNSA, per germline. DNA of the CDR3: TGTGCCAGCAGCTTAGGACAGCCTCTTGACGAGCAGTACTTC. Translating gives CASSLGQPLDEQYF.

This clone occurred a few times. The chain couples TRBV7-9 to TRBJ2-4; maybe TRBD1 (5 bases). The germline V and J ends were trimmed by 5 bases and 2 bases, with 13 bases remaining between them. The germline V gene encodes CDR1 SEHNR and CDR2 FQNEAQ (reference sequence). This CDR3 is built from 15 residues. CDR3 coding DNA: TGTGCCAGCAGCGGGGCGATGGCCCCCAAAAACATTCAGTACTTC. This gives the protein CASSGAMAPKNIQYF.

This clone was detected a few times. This rearrangement joins TRBV7-2 to TRBJ2-5; TRBD2 aligns across 11 bases. The CDR3 runs 18 residues. Unmatched junction bases numbered 11, after V lost 1 base and J lost 4 bases. Germline values: CDR1 SGHTA, CDR2 FQGNSA. The CDR3 DNA is TGTGCCAGCAGCTTAGAGGTCTCTAGCGGGAGGATCGGAGAGACCCAGTACTTC. Translation: CASSLEVSSGRIGETQYF. The full variable domain, rest sourced from reference TRBV7-2 and TRBJ2-5, is GAGVSQSPSNKVTEKGKDVELRCDPISGHTALYWYRQSLGQGLEFLIYFQGNSAPDKSGLPSDRFSAERTGGSVSTLTIQRTQQEDSAVYLCASSLEVSSGRIGETQYFGPGTRLLVL.